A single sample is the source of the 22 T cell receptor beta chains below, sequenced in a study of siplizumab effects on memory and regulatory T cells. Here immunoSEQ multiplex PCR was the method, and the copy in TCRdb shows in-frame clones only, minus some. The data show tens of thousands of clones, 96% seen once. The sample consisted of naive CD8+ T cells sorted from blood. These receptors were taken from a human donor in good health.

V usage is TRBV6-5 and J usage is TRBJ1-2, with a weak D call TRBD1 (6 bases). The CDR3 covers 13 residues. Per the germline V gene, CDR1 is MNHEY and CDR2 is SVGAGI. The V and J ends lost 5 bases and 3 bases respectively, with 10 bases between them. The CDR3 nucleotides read TGTGCCAGCAGTCCGGACAGTTACTATGGCTACACCTTC. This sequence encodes CASSPDSYYGYTF.

DNA of the CDR3: TGCGCCAGCAGCCTAGGCGGGACAGGGGTCTACGAGCAGTACTTC. It translates to CASSLGGTGVYEQYF. V gene TRBV4-1 combines with J gene TRBJ2-7, with 10 bases lining up with TRBD1. Germline V gene sequence: CDR1 MGHRA, CDR2 YSYEKL. V shed 4 bases, J shed 3 bases, and the junction held 6 bases outside the gene matches. The CDR3 contains 15 residues.

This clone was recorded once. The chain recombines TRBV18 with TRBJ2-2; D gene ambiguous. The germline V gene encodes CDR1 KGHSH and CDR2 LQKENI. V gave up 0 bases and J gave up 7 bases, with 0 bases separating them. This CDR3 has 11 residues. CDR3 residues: CASSPPGELFF. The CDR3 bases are TGTGCCAGCTCACCACCCGGGGAGCTGTTTTTT.

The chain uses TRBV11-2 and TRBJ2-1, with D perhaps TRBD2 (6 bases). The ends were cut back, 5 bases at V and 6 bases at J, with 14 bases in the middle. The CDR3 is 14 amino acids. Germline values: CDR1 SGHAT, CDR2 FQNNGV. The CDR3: CASSHFDGGNEQFF. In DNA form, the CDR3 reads TGTGCCAGCAGCCACTTCGACGGGGGCAATGAGCAGTTCTTC.

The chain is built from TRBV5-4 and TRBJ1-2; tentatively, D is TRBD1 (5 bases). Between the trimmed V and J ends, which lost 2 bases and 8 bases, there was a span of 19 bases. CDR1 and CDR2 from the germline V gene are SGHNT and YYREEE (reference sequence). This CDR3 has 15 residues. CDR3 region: CASSFVQEGLGGYTF. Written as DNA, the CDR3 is TGTGCCAGCAGCTTCGTACAGGAGGGTCTTGGGGGCTACACCTTC.

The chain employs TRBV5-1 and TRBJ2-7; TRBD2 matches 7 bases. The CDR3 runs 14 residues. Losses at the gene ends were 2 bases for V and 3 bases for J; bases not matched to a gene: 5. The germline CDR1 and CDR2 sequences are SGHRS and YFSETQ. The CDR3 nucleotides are TGCGCCAGCAGCTTTTCTAGCGGTCACTACGAGCAGTACTTC. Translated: CASSFSSGHYEQYF.

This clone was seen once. This chain's CDR3 is CASSFSGGPNTGELFF. As DNA, the CDR3 is TGTGCCAGCAGCTTTAGCGGGGGGCCTAACACCGGGGAGCTGTTTTTT. V gene TRBV11-3 combines with J gene TRBJ2-2, with 10 bases aligning to TRBD2. V gave up 3 bases and J gave up 2 bases; unmatched junction bases: 3. The CDR3 length is 16 residues. Germline V gene lookup returns CDR1 SGHNT and CDR2 YENEEA. Full variable domain (outside the CDR3, taken from reference TRBV11-3 and TRBJ2-2): EAGVVQSPRYKIIEKKQPVAFWCNPISGHNTLYWYLQNLGQGPELLIRYENEEAVDDSQLPKDRFSAERLKGVDSTLKIQPAELGDSAVYLCASSFSGGPNTGELFFGEGSRLTVL.

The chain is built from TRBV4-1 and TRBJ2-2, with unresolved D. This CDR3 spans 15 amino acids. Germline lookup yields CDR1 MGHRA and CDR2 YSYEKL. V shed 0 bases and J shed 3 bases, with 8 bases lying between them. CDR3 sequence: CASSQDLVHTGELFF. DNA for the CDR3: TGCGCCAGCAGCCAAGATCTCGTGCACACCGGGGAGCTGTTTTTT.

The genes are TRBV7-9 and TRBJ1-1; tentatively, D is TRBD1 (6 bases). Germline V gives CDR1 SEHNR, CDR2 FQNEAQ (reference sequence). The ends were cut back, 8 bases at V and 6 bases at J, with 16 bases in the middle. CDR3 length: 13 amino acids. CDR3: CASLGGAVSEAFF. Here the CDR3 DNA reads TGTGCCAGCCTGGGGGGCGCGGTCTCTGAAGCTTTCTTT.

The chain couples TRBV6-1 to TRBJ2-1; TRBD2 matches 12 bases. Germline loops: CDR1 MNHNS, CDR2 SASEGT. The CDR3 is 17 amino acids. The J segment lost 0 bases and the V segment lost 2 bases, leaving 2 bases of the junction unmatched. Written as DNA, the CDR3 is TGTGCCAGCAGTGAAACTAGCGGGGGGCACTCCTACAATGAGCAGTTCTTC. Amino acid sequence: CASSETSGGHSYNEQFF.

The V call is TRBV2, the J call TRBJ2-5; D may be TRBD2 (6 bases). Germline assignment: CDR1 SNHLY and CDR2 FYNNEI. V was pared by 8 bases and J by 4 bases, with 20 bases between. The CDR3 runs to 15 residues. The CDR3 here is CASARDSPLSETQYF. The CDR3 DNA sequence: TGTGCCAGCGCCCGGGACTCCCCTTTATCAGAGACCCAGTACTTC.

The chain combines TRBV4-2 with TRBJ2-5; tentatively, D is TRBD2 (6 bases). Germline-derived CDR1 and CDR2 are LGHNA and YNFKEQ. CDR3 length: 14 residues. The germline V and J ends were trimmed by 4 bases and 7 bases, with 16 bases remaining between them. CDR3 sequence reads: CASSLDYGEVTQYF. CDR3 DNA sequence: TGTGCCAGCAGCCTGGACTACGGAGAGGTGACCCAGTACTTC.

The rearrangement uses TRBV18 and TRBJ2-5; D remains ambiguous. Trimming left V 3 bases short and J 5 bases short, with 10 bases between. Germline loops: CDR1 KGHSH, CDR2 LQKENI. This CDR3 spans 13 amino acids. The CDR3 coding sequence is TGTGCCAGCTCACCTCCACTCTGGGAGACCCAGTACTTC. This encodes CASSPPLWETQYF.

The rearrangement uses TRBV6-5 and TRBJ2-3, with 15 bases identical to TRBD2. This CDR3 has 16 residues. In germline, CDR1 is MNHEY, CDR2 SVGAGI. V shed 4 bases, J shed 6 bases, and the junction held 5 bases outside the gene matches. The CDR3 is CASSWTSGGAPDTQYF. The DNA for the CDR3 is TGTGCCAGCAGTTGGACTAGCGGGGGGGCGCCGGATACGCAGTATTTT.

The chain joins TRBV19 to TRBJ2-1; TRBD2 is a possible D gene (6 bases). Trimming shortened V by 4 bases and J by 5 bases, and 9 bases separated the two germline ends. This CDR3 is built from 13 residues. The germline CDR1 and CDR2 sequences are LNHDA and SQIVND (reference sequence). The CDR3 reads CASSTSGDNEQFF. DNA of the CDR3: TGTGCCAGTAGTACCTCGGGGGACAATGAGCAGTTCTTC.

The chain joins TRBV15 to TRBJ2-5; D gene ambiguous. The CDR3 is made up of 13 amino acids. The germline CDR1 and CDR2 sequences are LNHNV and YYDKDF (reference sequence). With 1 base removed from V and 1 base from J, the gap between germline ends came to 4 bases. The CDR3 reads CATSRVLQETQYF. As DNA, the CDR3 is TGTGCCACCAGCAGAGTACTCCAAGAGACCCAGTACTTC.

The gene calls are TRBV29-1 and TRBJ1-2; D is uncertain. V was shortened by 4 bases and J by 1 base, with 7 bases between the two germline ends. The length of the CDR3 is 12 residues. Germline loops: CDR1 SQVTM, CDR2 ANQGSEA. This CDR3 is CSVVRDNYGYTF. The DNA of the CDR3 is TGCAGCGTTGTGCGGGATAACTATGGCTACACCTTC. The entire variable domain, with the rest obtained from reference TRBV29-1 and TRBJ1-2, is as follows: SAVISQKPSRDICQRGTSLTIQCQVDSQVTMMFWYRQQPGQSLTLIATANQGSEATYESGFVIDKFPISRPNLTFSTLTVSNMSPEDSSIYLCSVVRDNYGYTFGSGTRLTVV.

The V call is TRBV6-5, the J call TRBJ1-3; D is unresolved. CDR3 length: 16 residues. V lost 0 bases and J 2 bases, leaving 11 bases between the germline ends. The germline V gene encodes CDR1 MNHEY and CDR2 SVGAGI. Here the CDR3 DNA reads TGTGCCAGCAGTTACTCACCGGGTAACACTGGAAACACCATATATTTT. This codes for CASSYSPGNTGNTIYF.

The DNA of the CDR3 is TGTGCCAGCAGCTTACTCGCGGGGGGTCTCGAGCAGTACTTC. It specifies CASSLLAGGLEQYF. J is TRBJ2-7 and V is TRBV13, with 8 bases that match TRBD2. The CDR3 spans 14 residues. Trimming took 2 bases from V and 6 from J; bases not matched to a gene: 6. Germline V gene sequence: CDR1 PRHDT, CDR2 FYEKMQ (reference sequence).

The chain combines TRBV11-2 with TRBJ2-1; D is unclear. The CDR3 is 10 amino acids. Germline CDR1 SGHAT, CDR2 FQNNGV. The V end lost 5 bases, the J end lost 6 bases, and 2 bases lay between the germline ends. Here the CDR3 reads CASSGNEQFF. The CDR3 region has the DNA TGTGCCAGCAGCGGCAATGAGCAGTTCTTC.

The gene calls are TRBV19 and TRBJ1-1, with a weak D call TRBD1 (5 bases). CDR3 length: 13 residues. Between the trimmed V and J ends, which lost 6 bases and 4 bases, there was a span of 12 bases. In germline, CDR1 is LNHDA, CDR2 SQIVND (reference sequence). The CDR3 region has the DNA TGTGCCAGTAGCTCGTACGGGGGCACTGAAGCTTTCTTT. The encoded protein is CASSSYGGTEAFF.

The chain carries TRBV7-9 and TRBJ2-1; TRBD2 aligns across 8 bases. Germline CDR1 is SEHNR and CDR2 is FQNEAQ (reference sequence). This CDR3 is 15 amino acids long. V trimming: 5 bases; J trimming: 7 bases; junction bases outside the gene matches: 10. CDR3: CASSPLTGGQNEQFF. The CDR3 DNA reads TGTGCCAGCAGCCCCCTAACGGGGGGGCAGAATGAGCAGTTCTTC.